These T cell receptor beta chains were read from a single sample in a study of blood T cell repertoires in COVID-19. TCRdb's table, derived via immunoSEQ multiplex PCR, lists solely in-frame clones and lacks some. The repertoire holds around 50,000 clones, 85% to 90% seen once, with approximately 1.3% in the top ten. Sequencing input: peripheral blood. The receptors here all came from a man in his 60s with acute or convalescent COVID-19. The CDR3 runs from the conserved cysteine through the conserved F or W. D genes are given only for firm matches. Clone size, where shown, is once, few, many, or a class for clones that have expanded.

V gene	D gene	J gene	clone size	CDR3 DNA	CDR3 protein
TRBV7-3	-	TRBJ1-1	-	TGTGCCAGCAGCTTAAACTCCAGGGGAACTGAAGCTTTCTTT	CASSLNSRGTEAFF
TRBV30	TRBD1	TRBJ2-1	-	TGTGCCTGGTTGGGGACAGGGGACAATGAGCAGTTCTTC	CAWLGTGDNEQFF
TRBV5-6	TRBD1	TRBJ1-5	-	TGTGCCAGCAGCGGGGGACAGGGTGGCAGCAATCAGCCCCAGCATTTT	CASSGGQGGSNQPQHF
TRBV19	-	TRBJ2-7	once	TGTGCCAGTAGTAATTACAGGGACGAGCAGTACTTC	CASSNYRDEQYF
TRBV5-1	-	TRBJ1-4	-	TGCGCCAGCAGCCCCGGCGAGGGGGTAACTAATGAAAAACTGTTTTTT	CASSPGEGVTNEKLFF
TRBV27	TRBD1	TRBJ1-1	once	TGTGCCAGCAGTTCGACAGGGGGCACTGAAGCTTTCTTT	CASSSTGGTEAFF
TRBV7-2	TRBD2	TRBJ2-5	-	TGTGCCAGCAGCTTAGGTACGGGAGGGCGAAGGGAGACCCAGTACTTC	CASSLGTGGRRETQYF
TRBV6-5	-	TRBJ1-1	-	TGTGCCAGCAGTTACGAGGGCAGCTTCTACACTGAAGCTTTCTTT	CASSYEGSFYTEAFF
TRBV27	TRBD1	TRBJ2-7	-	TGTGCCAGCAGTTTTTCCGGGACAGGGCGGTACGAGCAGTACTTC	CASSFSGTGRYEQYF
TRBV18	TRBD2	TRBJ2-7	once	TGTGCCAGCTCACCAAGGACTAGCGGACGCTACGAGCAGTACTTC	CASSPRTSGRYEQYF
TRBV5-1	-	TRBJ1-1	-	TGCGCCAGCAGCCCCAATAGTGGAGTGAACACTGAAGCTTTCTTT	CASSPNSGVNTEAFF
TRBV7-9	-	TRBJ1-4	-	TGTGCCAGCAGCTTACAAACGGGACAAGCTAATGAAAAACTGTTTTTT	CASSLQTGQANEKLFF
TRBV5-8	-	TRBJ1-2	once	TGTGCCAGCACCTCTCCGGGGGGGTATGGCTACACCTTC	CASTSPGGYGYTF
TRBV15	TRBD1	TRBJ1-1	-	TGTGCCACCAGCAGAGATGGGACAGGGGGCCCCAACACTGAAGCTTTCTTT	CATSRDGTGGPNTEAFF
TRBV7-2	-	TRBJ1-2	once	TGTGCCAGCAGCCCTAGAAATCCGGTTTATGGCTACACCTTC	CASSPRNPVYGYTF
TRBV6-6	TRBD2	TRBJ2-3	-	TGTGTCAGCAGTCGAAGCGGGGTGGAGAGTCTGCCTAGCACAGATACGCAGTATTTT	CVSSRSGVESLPSTDTQYF
TRBV6-2/TRBV6-3	-	TRBJ1-2	-	TGTGCCAGCAGTCTTGGACAGCTAGGCTACACCTTC	CASSLGQLGYTF